One sample yielded the 9 T cell receptor beta chains listed below, sequenced in a study of cytomegalovirus exposure and HLA in healthy donors. 13 Jbeta primers and 60 Vbeta primers were used for the PCR. Sequencing used immunoSEQ multiplex PCR; TCRdb keeps in-frame clones, though not all of them. The sample includes about 220,000 clones, roughly 80% seen only once; the top ten take 5.5% to 7.5%. The sample was PBMCs. The source is a middle-aged man in good health and CMV-seropositive.

This clone was detected only once. V gene TRBV6-1 combines with J gene TRBJ2-2, with D perhaps TRBD1 (5 bases). The CDR3 runs 16 residues. The germline gives CDR1 MNHNS, CDR2 SASEGT. The germline V and J ends were trimmed by 0 bases and 7 bases, with 15 bases remaining between them. CDR3 region: CASSEARPGMDGELFF. Written as DNA, the CDR3 is TGTGCCAGCAGTGAAGCGCGCCCAGGGATGGACGGGGAGCTGTTTTTT.

Regarding this clone: Different DNA sequences within this sample yield the same CDR3. V gene TRBV5-4 combines with J gene TRBJ1-2; 8 bases agree with TRBD1. V lost 0 bases and J lost 8; bases outside the gene matches: 3. The CDR3 length is 13 residues. Per germline, CDR1 SGHNT and CDR2 YYREEE (reference sequence). The CDR3 reads CASSLDRGGGYTF. DNA of the CDR3: TGTGCCAGCAGCTTGGACAGGGGGGGCGGCTACACCTTC.

V is TRBV27 and J is TRBJ2-1; 12 nucleotides match TRBD2. Germline-derived CDR1 and CDR2 are MNHEY and SMNVEV (reference sequence). The trim removed 4 bases at V and 4 bases at J, leaving 20 bases unmatched. CDR3 length: 21 amino acids. For the CDR3, the DNA is TGTGCCAGCAGTTCTTCCATCCCCGGGACTAGCGGGCTATCGAAATACAATGAGCAGTTCTTC. It yields the protein CASSSSIPGTSGLSKYNEQFF.

V is TRBV30 and J is TRBJ1-1; D not certain. The CDR3 is 13 residues long. V was trimmed by 2 bases and J by 0 bases, leaving 7 bases between them. Per the germline V gene, CDR1 is GTSNPN and CDR2 is SVGIG (reference sequence). The CDR3 spells CAWSWPLNTEAFF. DNA of the CDR3: TGTGCCTGGAGTTGGCCGCTGAACACTGAAGCTTTCTTT.

The chain couples TRBV2 to TRBJ2-7, with D unresolved. Germline-derived CDR1 and CDR2 are SNHLY and FYNNEI. CDR3 size: 15 residues. Trimming took off 3 bases at V and 2 bases at J, with 14 bases between the two ends. The CDR3 bases are TGTGCCAGCAGTGACGGCAGGTTGTGGGCCTACGAGCAGTACTTC. Residues: CASSDGRLWAYEQYF.

The V gene is TRBV2, the J gene TRBJ2-1, with TRBD2 matching over 9 bases. Looked up from germline, CDR1 is SNHLY and CDR2 is FYNNEI. J gave up 8 bases and V 3 bases, and 5 bases lay outside the gene matches. The CDR3 has 14 residues. The CDR3 sequence: CASSDSGTSYEQFF. As DNA, the CDR3 is TGTGCCAGCAGTGACTCCGGGACTAGCTATGAGCAGTTCTTC.

This clone was seen more than once but under ten times. This chain connects TRBV6-5 to TRBJ2-7; D may be TRBD1 (6 bases). V was cut by 8 bases and J by 0 bases, with 8 bases left in between. CDR3 size: 12 residues. Germline assignment: CDR1 MNHEY and CDR2 SVGAGI. CDR3 sequence: CASQGSSYEQYF. Written as DNA, the CDR3 is TGTGCCAGCCAGGGGAGCTCCTACGAGCAGTACTTC.

The chain employs TRBV25-1 and TRBJ2-7; 11 bases are a match to TRBD1. This CDR3 region has 14 residues. The V and J ends lost 2 bases and 5 bases, in that order; junction bases with no gene match: 2. CDR1 is MGHDK and CDR2 is SYGVNS in the germline V gene. CDR3 DNA: TGTGCCAGCAGTGAAGGGGACAGGGGGGACGAGCAGTACTTC. Its protein product is CASSEGDRGDEQYF.

V is TRBV29-1 and J is TRBJ2-3; TRBD2 matches 7 bases. CDR3 length: 13 amino acids. V gave up 5 bases and J gave up 4 bases; unmatched junction bases: 6. Looked up from germline, CDR1 is SQVTM and CDR2 is ANQGSEA. The CDR3 here is CSVTTSGADTQYF. The CDR3 region has the DNA TGCAGCGTTACAACAAGCGGGGCAGATACGCAGTATTTT.